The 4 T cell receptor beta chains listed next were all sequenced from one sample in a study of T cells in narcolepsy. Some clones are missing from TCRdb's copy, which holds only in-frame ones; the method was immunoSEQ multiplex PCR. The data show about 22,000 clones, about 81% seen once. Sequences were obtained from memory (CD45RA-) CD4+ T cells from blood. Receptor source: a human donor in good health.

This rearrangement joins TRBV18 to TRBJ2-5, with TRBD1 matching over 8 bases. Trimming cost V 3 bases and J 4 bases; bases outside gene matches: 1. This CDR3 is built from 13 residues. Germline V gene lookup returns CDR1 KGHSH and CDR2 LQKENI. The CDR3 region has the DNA TGTGCCAGCTCACCGACAGGGGTAGAGACCCAGTACTTC. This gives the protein CASSPTGVETQYF.

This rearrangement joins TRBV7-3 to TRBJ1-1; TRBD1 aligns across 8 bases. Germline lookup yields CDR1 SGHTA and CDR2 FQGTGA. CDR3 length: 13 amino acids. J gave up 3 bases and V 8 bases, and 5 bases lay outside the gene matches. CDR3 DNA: TGTGCCAGCCGACAGGGGAGGGACACTGAAGCTTTCTTT. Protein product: CASRQGRDTEAFF.

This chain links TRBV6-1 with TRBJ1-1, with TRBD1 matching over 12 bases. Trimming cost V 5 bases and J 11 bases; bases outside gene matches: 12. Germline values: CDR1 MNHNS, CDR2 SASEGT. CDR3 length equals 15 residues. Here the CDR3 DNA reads TGTGCCAGCAGTCCACCGGGACAGGGGGCGAGGTGGGCTTTCTTT. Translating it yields CASSPPGQGARWAFF.

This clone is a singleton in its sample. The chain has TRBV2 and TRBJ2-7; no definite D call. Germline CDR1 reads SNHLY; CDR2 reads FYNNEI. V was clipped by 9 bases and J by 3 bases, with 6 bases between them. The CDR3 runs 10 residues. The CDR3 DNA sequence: TGTGCCAGTCAAAACTACGAGCAGTACTTC. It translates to CASQNYEQYF. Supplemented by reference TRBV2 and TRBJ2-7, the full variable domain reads EPEVTQTPSHQVTQMGQEVILRCVPISNHLYFYWYRQILGQKVEFLVSFYNNEISEKSEIFDDQFSVERPDGSNFTLKIRSTKLEDSAMYFCASQNYEQYFGPGTRLTVT.